One and the same sample provided the 16 T cell receptor beta chains below, sequenced in a study of identical twins. From the 5' RACE reads, TCRdb called clonotypes with MiXCR, one entry per CDR3 protein. The data contain roughly 750,000 distinct CDR3 sequences, about 20% of them singletons. This same sample was also part of a study on T cells expressing NK-cell markers.

The sample consisted of PBMCs. The receptor set was obtained from a woman aged 18-29 years in good health.

The rearrangement uses TRBV12-3 or TRBV12-4 and TRBJ2-1, with 9 nucleotides matching TRBD1. The CDR3 covers 17 residues. The J segment lost 3 bases and the V segment lost 2 bases, leaving 8 bases of the junction unmatched. The CDR3 sequence: CASSLMNTGGCYNEQFF. Written as DNA, the CDR3 is TGTGCCAGCAGTTTAATGAACACAGGGGGCTGCTACAATGAGCAGTTCTTC.

The chain combines TRBV5-1 with TRBJ2-5; D gene uncertain. The germline V gene encodes CDR1 SGHRS and CDR2 YFSETQ. V shed 1 base and J shed 5 bases, with 6 bases lying between them. This CDR3 has 12 amino acids. The CDR3, as DNA: TGCGCCAGCAGCTTGCATTTCGAGACCCAGTACTTC. Encoded protein: CASSLHFETQYF.

This chain joins TRBV6-5 and TRBJ1-5; D is possibly TRBD1 (5 bases). The germline V gene encodes CDR1 MNHEY and CDR2 SVGAGI. This CDR3 region has 16 residues. V was shortened by 2 bases and J by 0 bases, with 11 bases between the two germline ends. CDR3 in DNA: TGTGCCAGCAGTTACCACTTGACAGATAGCAATCAGCCCCAGCATTTT. This gives the protein CASSYHLTDSNQPQHF.

This clonotype was counted a few times. This rearrangement joins TRBV10-2 to TRBJ2-1; 10 positions agree with TRBD2. The CDR3 runs to 16 residues. CDR1 and CDR2 from the germline V gene are WSHSY and SAAADI. The J segment lost 10 bases and the V segment lost 6 bases, leaving 15 bases of the junction unmatched. The CDR3 region is CASSPQGGLAFQEQFF. CDR3 bases: TGCGCCAGCAGCCCCCAAGGGGGACTAGCGTTCCAAGAGCAGTTCTTC.

This clonotype turned up a few times. This chain links TRBV5-1 with TRBJ2-7; D is uncertain. The V and J ends lost 2 bases and 6 bases respectively, with 15 bases between them. The length of the CDR3 is 14 residues. CDR1 SGHRS and CDR2 YFSETQ come from the germline V gene. The CDR3 nucleotides read TGCGCCAGCAGCTTTCAGCAGCCGATGTCCGAGCAGTACTTC. Protein product: CASSFQQPMSEQYF.

This clonotype has a handful of counts. This chain connects TRBV4-2 to TRBJ2-3; a weak D match, TRBD2 (6 bases). V lost 3 bases and J 0 bases, leaving 10 bases between the germline ends. Germline lookup yields CDR1 LGHNA and CDR2 YNFKEQ. CDR3 size: 15 residues. The CDR3 DNA follows: TGTGCCAGCAGCCATTTAGCGGCTAGCACAGATACGCAGTATTTT. It translates to CASSHLAASTDTQYF.

The rearrangement uses TRBV20-1 and TRBJ2-1; 14 nucleotides match TRBD2. The CDR3 runs 13 residues. The germline V gene encodes CDR1 DFQATT and CDR2 SNEGSKA (reference sequence). This CDR3 is CSRLAGGGSEQFF. CDR3 bases: TGCAGCCGACTAGCGGGAGGGGGCAGTGAGCAGTTCTTC.

This clonotype was counted only a few times. The genes are TRBV12-3 or TRBV12-4 and TRBJ2-3; perhaps TRBD1 as D (6 bases). V was clipped by 5 bases and J by 5 bases, with 20 bases between them. The CDR3 spans 16 residues. CDR3 region: CASSTLATGRVDTQYF. As DNA, the CDR3 is TGTGCCAGCAGTACCCTAGCAACAGGGAGAGTAGATACGCAGTATTTT.

The rearrangement links TRBV6-5 to TRBJ2-7; 16 bases match TRBD2. Germline CDR1 is MNHEY and CDR2 is SVGAGI. The CDR3 totals 18 residues. Trimming took 0 bases from V and 3 from J; bases not matched to a gene: 5. The CDR3 DNA sequence: TGTGCCAGCAGTTACTCCCCGGGACTAGCGGGAGGGATCTACGAGCAGTACTTC. Protein product: CASSYSPGLAGGIYEQYF.

The chain has TRBV12-3 or TRBV12-4 and TRBJ2-2; 7 bases map to TRBD1. The CDR3 spans 15 residues. Losses at the gene ends were 6 bases for V and 6 bases for J; bases not matched to a gene: 10. CDR3 nucleotides: TGTGCCAGCAGGCGAAGGGACAGTATTCCCGGGGAGCTGTTTTTT. The encoded protein is CASRRRDSIPGELFF.

This clonotype was recorded a few times. J is TRBJ2-7 and V is TRBV7-9; either TRBD1 or TRBD2 may supply D (7 bases each). V gave up 4 bases and J gave up 3 bases, with 16 bases separating them. Germline CDR1 SEHNR, CDR2 FQNEAQ (reference sequence). This CDR3 comprises 15 residues. The CDR3 region is CASSSQGGSRYEQYF. In nucleotides, the CDR3 is TGTGCCAGCAGCTCCCAGGGGGGGAGTCGCTACGAGCAGTACTTC.

V and J are TRBV4-3 and TRBJ2-1, with D possibly TRBD2 on 5 matching bases. V was pared by 4 bases and J by 4 bases, with 14 bases between. CDR1 and CDR2 from the germline V gene are LGHNA and YSLEER. This CDR3 region has 15 residues. CDR3 sequence (DNA): TGCGCCAGCAGCCTGGGCGGGCCTCATTACAATGAGCAGTTCTTC. Residues: CASSLGGPHYNEQFF.

This clonotype was counted a few times. This chain uses TRBV29-1 with TRBJ1-1; D gene ambiguous. Germline CDR1 is SQVTM and CDR2 is ANQGSEA. CDR3 length: 12 amino acids. V lost 3 bases, J lost 5 bases, and 10 bases lay in between. The CDR3 reads CSVEGTGTEAFF. As DNA, the CDR3 is TGCAGCGTTGAGGGCACCGGGACTGAAGCTTTCTTT.

This clonotype appeared a few times. V usage is TRBV5-1 and J usage is TRBJ2-2; TRBD1 aligns across 7 bases. The CDR3 runs 15 residues. From germline, CDR1 is SGHRS and CDR2 YFSETQ. With 5 bases clipped from V and 6 bases from J, the junction kept 10 bases outside the gene matches. CDR3 nucleotides: TGCGCCAGCAGTCAGGGACAGCCCTACCCCGGGGAGCTGTTTTTT. Translation gives CASSQGQPYPGELFF.

This chain uses TRBV10-3 with TRBJ2-1, with 9 bases lining up with TRBD1. The CDR3 sequence is 15 residues long. J was trimmed by 4 bases and V by 10 bases; bases with no gene match: 11. Germline values: CDR1 ENHRY, CDR2 SYGVKD. The CDR3 spells CATWAPGTGYNEQFF. In DNA, the CDR3 is TGTGCCACCTGGGCGCCCGGGACAGGGTACAATGAGCAGTTCTTC.

There are a few counts of this clonotype. The chain carries TRBV7-8 and TRBJ2-2; 7 positions agree with TRBD1. This CDR3 region has 14 residues. The V gene's germline CDR1 is SGHVS and CDR2 FQNEAQ. J lost 6 bases, V lost 5 bases, and 6 bases had no gene match. The CDR3 bases are TGTGCCAGCAGCCAGCGGACAGGCTCCGGGGAGCTGTTTTTT. Its translation: CASSQRTGSGELFF.